Listed here are 17 T cell receptor beta chains from one sample, sequenced in a study of CD8+ T cells in alopecia areata. The treatment here: oral pan-JAK inhibitor, 5-10 mg twice daily. Extracted RNA was reverse transcribed, and the resulting cDNA served as sequencing template. The table came from immunoSEQ multiplex PCR; TCRdb's copy has only in-frame clones and leaves some out. This sample carries fewer than 350,000 clones, nearly 60% of them seen once, and the ten largest clones take around 1.7%. Source: CD4+ T cells sorted from blood, taken at week 24, from a patient treated with tofacitinib. These receptors were collected from a human donor with alopecia areata.

The V gene is TRBV6-1, the J gene TRBJ2-4; the D is unclear. The germline CDR1 and CDR2 sequences are MNHNS and SASEGT. The CDR3 runs 17 residues. Trimming removed 0 bases at V and 1 base at J, with 13 bases between. This chain's CDR3 is CASSEAWWDVAKNIQYF. Written as DNA, the CDR3 is TGTGCCAGCAGTGAAGCCTGGTGGGATGTGGCCAAAAACATTCAGTACTTC.

This rearrangement joins TRBV5-1 to TRBJ1-2; unclear D gene. In germline, CDR1 is SGHRS, CDR2 YFSETQ. This CDR3 region has 13 residues. Deletions cut 5 bases from V and 3 bases from J, with 11 bases between. The CDR3: CASRERVDYGYTF. CDR3 sequence (DNA): TGCGCCAGCAGGGAAAGGGTTGACTATGGCTACACCTTC. The full variable domain, rest sourced from reference TRBV5-1 and TRBJ1-2, is KAGVTQTPRYLIKTRGQQVTLSCSPISGHRSVSWYQQTPGQGLQFLFEYFSETQRNKGNFPGRFSGRQFSNSRSEMNVSTLELGDSALYLCASRERVDYGYTFGSGTRLTVV.

This clone was detected a few times. The chain carries TRBV28 and TRBJ1-6; D may be TRBD1 (5 bases). Germline V CDR1 and CDR2: MDHEN, SYDVKM. This CDR3 is 13 amino acids long. V was clipped by 11 bases and J by 10 bases, with 18 bases between them. The CDR3 bases are TGTGCCGTGGGGCTGGAGGCAGCATCACCCCTCCACTTT. It translates to CAVGLEAASPLHF.

The table lists this clone with a few counts. The chain couples TRBV10-3 to TRBJ1-1; 8 nucleotides match TRBD1. V was pared by 8 bases and J by 5 bases, with 10 bases of the junction left unmatched. This CDR3 has 14 residues. Germline CDR1 reads ENHRY; CDR2 reads SYGVKD. The CDR3 coding sequence is TGTGCCATCCATATGACAGGGGAGGTTACTGAAGCTTTCTTT. It codes for CAIHMTGEVTEAFF.

The chain joins TRBV6-5 to TRBJ1-2, with D hard to call. The CDR3 runs to 16 residues. V was clipped by 2 bases and J by 3 bases, with 16 bases between them. CDR1 is MNHEY and CDR2 is SVGAGI in the germline V gene. The chain's CDR3 is CASSYRPDLTHYGYTF. The CDR3 DNA is TGTGCCAGCAGTTACCGACCGGACTTGACCCACTATGGCTACACCTTC.

This clone was recorded a few times. The chain recombines TRBV6-1 with TRBJ1-1, with D hard to call. Germline assignment: CDR1 MNHNS and CDR2 SASEGT. This CDR3 region has 12 residues. V lost 7 bases and J lost 5, with 11 bases in between. In nucleotides, the CDR3 is TGTGCCAGCATCCCGTCGCATACTGAAGCTTTCTTT. Translating gives CASIPSHTEAFF.

This rearrangement joins TRBV19 to TRBJ1-5; D unclear. CDR1 and CDR2 from the germline V gene are LNHDA and SQIVND (reference sequence). The CDR3 consists of 15 residues. The germline V and J ends were trimmed by 6 bases and 1 base, with 13 bases remaining between them. For the CDR3, the DNA is TGTGCCAGTAGCCGGGAGATGTACAGCAATCAGCCCCAGCATTTT. This translates into CASSREMYSNQPQHF.

The chain recombines TRBV30 with TRBJ1-6; D unresolved. Germline V gives CDR1 GTSNPN, CDR2 SVGIG (reference sequence). The CDR3 is made up of 12 amino acids. V was pared by 4 bases and J by 9 bases, with 10 bases between. The CDR3 protein is CAWTPRGSPLHF. CDR3 bases: TGTGCCTGGACACCCCGAGGTTCACCCCTCCACTTT.

This clone was observed once. The V call is TRBV30, the J call TRBJ2-3; the match to TRBD2 covers 8 bases. The CDR3 consists of 15 residues. The V gene's germline CDR1 is GTSNPN and CDR2 SVGIG (reference sequence). The V gene end was trimmed by 5 bases and the J gene end by 0 bases; junction bases not matched to a gene: 7. The CDR3: CAWQRGTRSTDTQYF. CDR3 nucleotide sequence: TGTGCCTGGCAGCGGGGGACAAGGAGCACAGATACGCAGTATTTT.

The V call is TRBV28, the J call TRBJ2-3; 9 positions agree with TRBD1. This CDR3 contains 14 residues. From germline, CDR1 is MDHEN and CDR2 SYDVKM. V dropped 5 bases and J dropped 6; count of bases not matched to a gene: 6. The CDR3 spells CASSAGTGSDTQYF. DNA of the CDR3: TGTGCCAGCAGTGCCGGGACAGGGAGCGATACGCAGTATTTT. The full variable domain, in which reference TRBV28 and TRBJ2-3 provide the parts outside the CDR3, is DVKVTQSSRYLVKRTGEKVFLECVQDMDHENMFWYRQDPGLGLRLIYFSYDVKMKEKGDIPEGYSVSREKKERFSLILESASTNQTSMYLCASSAGTGSDTQYFGPGTRLTVL.

This chain connects TRBV29-1 to TRBJ1-2, with D possibly matching TRBD1 (6 bases). This CDR3 comprises 15 residues. Germline CDR1 reads SQVTM; CDR2 reads ANQGSEA. Deletions cut 6 bases from V and 4 bases from J, with 21 bases between. CDR3 in DNA: TGCAGCGTCGTGGAGCGGGACATTTGGTTCTATGGCTACACCTTC. It encodes CSVVERDIWFYGYTF.

The chain couples TRBV7-9 to TRBJ2-3; D is unresolved. Between the trimmed V and J ends, which lost 5 bases and 5 bases, there was a span of 5 bases. There are 11 residues in the CDR3. CDR1 and CDR2 (germline): SEHNR, FQNEAQ (reference sequence). DNA of the CDR3: TGTGCCAGCAGCGAAATAGATACGCAGTATTTT. Translating it yields CASSEIDTQYF.

This sequence joins TRBV30 and TRBJ1-1; D perhaps matches TRBD1 (5 bases). Trimming pared 8 bases from V and 2 bases from J, leaving 18 bases between. CDR1 and CDR2 (germline): GTSNPN, SVGIG (reference sequence). The CDR3 has 14 residues. CDR3 loop: CAQKPIGANTEAFF. Written as DNA, the CDR3 is TGTGCCCAAAAGCCAATCGGGGCAAACACTGAAGCTTTCTTT.

The J gene is TRBJ2-6, the V gene TRBV18; possibly TRBD1 for D (5 bases). Germline values: CDR1 KGHSH, CDR2 LQKENI. Trimming pared 2 bases from V and 0 bases from J, leaving 8 bases between. The CDR3 is made up of 16 amino acids. CDR3 nucleotide sequence: TGTGCCAGCTCACCAGTCCAGGGCTCTGGGGCCAACGTCCTGACTTTC. Protein product: CASSPVQGSGANVLTF.

The gene calls are TRBV7-9 and TRBJ1-2; no clear D. V lost 5 bases and J 0 bases, leaving 19 bases between the germline ends. This CDR3 spans 17 amino acids. Germline loops: CDR1 SEHNR, CDR2 FQNEAQ (reference sequence). The CDR3 reads CASSPIRVTGANYGYTF. The CDR3 DNA sequence: TGTGCCAGCAGCCCGATCCGGGTCACCGGAGCTAACTATGGCTACACCTTC.

This rearrangement joins TRBV28 to TRBJ2-7; D unclear. This CDR3 is built from 11 residues. Germline V gene sequence: CDR1 MDHEN, CDR2 SYDVKM. Trimming left V 6 bases short and J 3 bases short, with 6 bases between. The DNA of the CDR3 is TGTGCCAGCAGGATTAACTACGAGCAGTACTTC. It codes for CASRINYEQYF.

This clone appeared a single time. V usage is TRBV9 and J usage is TRBJ2-7; D possibly corresponds to TRBD1 (6 bases). This CDR3 is built from 14 residues. The germline gives CDR1 SGDLS, CDR2 YYNGEE. V lost 5 bases, J lost 7 bases, and 19 bases lay in between. This CDR3 reads CASSSTGKVEEQYF. The CDR3 bases are TGTGCCAGCAGTTCGACAGGAAAGGTGGAAGAGCAGTACTTC.